Following are 6 T cell receptor beta chains from one sample sequenced in a study of spatial heterogeneity in lung cancer. Time point noted: sample taken at primary tumor resection. Frozen PBMC, nontumor lung or tumor provided whole RNA, which was sequenced unsorted. TCRdb re-called the 5' RACE reads through MiXCR, storing one row per CDR3 protein. Seen here are 4,500 to 6,500 distinct CDR3 sequences, 34% observed once, and the top ten hold around 3.4%. The sequenced sample was PBMCs, obtained at surgery. The source of these receptors is a female donor with early-stage non-small cell lung cancer.

This clonotype was counted a few times. A library prepared for alpha chains yielded this beta chain as an off-target read; its size is of little meaning. The V gene is TRBV24-1, the J gene TRBJ2-2; TRBD1 matches 11 bases. Germline CDR1 is KGHDR and CDR2 is SFDVKD. Trimming at V came to 3 bases and at J to 5 bases, leaving 16 bases not matched to a gene. This CDR3 has 20 residues. The CDR3: CATSDPARDRGFFGTGELFF. The CDR3 region has the DNA TGTGCCACCAGTGATCCGGCAAGGGACAGGGGGTTTTTTGGAACCGGGGAGCTGTTTTTT.

In regard to this clonotype: For a library built for alpha chains, this beta chain is a stray read; little rests on its size. The rearrangement links TRBV12-3 or TRBV12-4 to TRBJ2-7; D may correspond to TRBD1 or TRBD2 (5 bases each). CDR3 length equals 15 residues. V dropped 5 bases and J dropped 2 bases, with 16 bases sitting between them. The CDR3 region is CASSPGTLLTYEQYF. The DNA for the CDR3 is TGTGCCAGCAGTCCAGGGACCTTACTAACCTACGAGCAGTACTTC.

This clonotype was seen a handful of times. A read error may produce the germline difference seen at one junction end. This beta chain appears as a stray read in a library generated for alpha chains; its size is not informative. The CDR3 DNA reads TGTGCCAGCAGCTTACCGGGACAGGGAGGGAGATTT. It yields the protein CASSLPGQGGRF. The V gene is TRBV7-9, the J gene TRBJ2-3, with 9 positions matching TRBD1. The CDR3 sequence is 12 residues long. CDR1 and CDR2 from the germline V gene are SEHNR and FQNEAQ (reference sequence). Full variable domain (missing parts from reference TRBV7-9 and TRBJ2-3): DTGVSQNPRHKITKRGQNVTFRCDPISEHNRLYWYRQTLGQGPEFLTYFQNEAQLEKSRLLSDRFSAERPKGSFSTLEIQRTEQGDSAMYLCASSLPGQGGRFGPGTRLTVL.

Points on this clonotype: This beta chain appears as a stray read in a library generated for alpha chains; its size is not informative. The chain uses TRBV28 and TRBJ2-7; D could derive from TRBD1 or TRBD2 (5 bases each). Trimming removed 2 bases from V and 0 bases from J, with 11 bases in between. Per germline, CDR1 MDHEN and CDR2 SYDVKM. The CDR3 spans 15 residues. The CDR3 region is CASSLRGPPSYEQYF. The CDR3 nucleotides read TGTGCCAGCAGTTTACGGGGCCCCCCCTCCTACGAGCAGTACTTC.

This clonotype came up once. Found in a library prepared for alpha chains, this beta chain is an off-target read, and its abundance has little meaning. The V and J genes are TRBV12-3 or TRBV12-4 and TRBJ2-5; D uncertain. This CDR3 is 11 amino acids long. The V end lost 6 bases, the J end lost 4 bases, and 6 bases lay between the germline ends. DNA of the CDR3: TGTGCCAGCAGCAGACTAGAGACCCAGTACTTC. Translation gives CASSRLETQYF.

This clonotype has only a few counts. In a library made to pick up alpha chains, this beta chain is a stray read with a size that means little. The V gene is TRBV7-2, the J gene TRBJ2-3; unclear D gene. Germline V lookup: CDR1 SGHTA, CDR2 FQGNSA. The CDR3 loop spans 12 amino acids. The V gene lost 3 bases and the J gene lost 0 bases, with 1 base spanning the gap. The CDR3 DNA follows: TGTGCCAGCAGCTTGAGCACAGATACGCAGTATTTT. Amino acids: CASSLSTDTQYF.